Presented here are 22 T cell receptor beta chains from one specimen sequenced in a study of CXCR3-negative and CXCR3-positive naive CD8 T cells. Study conclusions and caveats: When CXCR3-positive naive cells were set against CXCR3-negative naive cells, the former had more hydrophobic TRB CDR3s.

In preparing the TRB cDNA libraries, 5' RACE with UMI labels was used. TCRdb processed the 5' RACE reads again and assigns one entry to each CDR3 protein, with no DNA. This listing includes 95,000 to 100,000 distinct CDR3 sequences. Their antigens remain unidentified. Sequenced: naive CXCR3+ CD8+ T cells from blood. Described subset: CD45RO-CCR7+CD27+CD95- naive CD8+ T cells expressing CXCR3 (TNR3+). Receptors were obtained from a human donor in good health. Some clones in this sample may be carry-over from other donors' samples.

The genes are TRBV7-3 and TRBJ1-5; TCRdb's D call of TRBD1 is untestable without DNA. Per the germline V gene, CDR1 is SGHTA and CDR2 is FQGTGA. The length of the CDR3 is 17 residues. The CDR3 region is CASSPGAQGEDNQPQHF.

The chain employs TRBV12-3 or TRBV12-4 and TRBJ2-3; the TCRdb call, TRBD2, lacks DNA for checking. There are 17 residues in the CDR3. The CDR3 loop reads CASSGLAGGPSTDTQYF.

This CDR3 reads CASSPLAGGSKYQETQYF. The V call is TRBV7-2, the J call TRBJ2-5; the D call from TCRdb, TRBD2, cannot be confirmed without DNA. From germline, CDR1 is SGHTA and CDR2 FQGNSA. The CDR3 has 18 amino acids.

The rearrangement uses TRBV11-1 and TRBJ2-1; TCRdb gives TRBD2 as the D gene, but with no DNA this cannot be confirmed. This CDR3 contains 17 residues. Germline V CDR1 and CDR2: SGHAT, FQDESV (reference sequence). The CDR3 loop is CASSPEVRTRRSNEQFF.

The rearrangement joins TRBV28 to TRBJ2-3. CDR1 is MDHEN, CDR2 SYDVKM, per germline. The CDR3 consists of 16 residues. The CDR3 reads CASSLSRPRSTDTQYF.

The genes are TRBV9 and TRBJ1-2; the TCRdb D gene call, TRBD1, has no DNA to confirm it. Germline-derived CDR1 and CDR2 are SGDLS and YYNGEE. The CDR3 is made up of 13 amino acids. CDR3 amino acids: CASSEGTGYGYTF. Combining the CDR3 with reference TRBV9 and TRBJ1-2 gives the whole variable domain DSGVTQTPKHLITATGQRVTLRCSPRSGDLSVYWYQQSLDQGLQFLIQYYNGEERAKGNILERFSAQQFPDLHSELNLSSLELGDSALYFCASSEGTGYGYTFGSGTRLTVV.

V and J are TRBV29-1 and TRBJ1-2; the TCRdb D gene call, TRBD1, has no DNA to confirm it. There are 13 residues in the CDR3. Per germline, CDR1 SQVTM and CDR2 ANQGSEA. CDR3 region: CSVGTGSNYGYTF.

J is TRBJ2-5 and V is TRBV29-1; TCRdb's assignment of TRBD2 cannot be checked, as there is no DNA. Germline V gene data show CDR1 as SQVTM and CDR2 as ANQGSEA. There are 16 residues in the CDR3. The CDR3 sequence is CSVSKPSGGASETQYF. The full variable domain, completed using reference TRBV29-1 and TRBJ2-5, is SAVISQKPSRDICQRGTSLTIQCQVDSQVTMMFWYRQQPGQSLTLIATANQGSEATYESGFVIDKFPISRPNLTFSTLTVSNMSPEDSSIYLCSVSKPSGGASETQYFGPGTRLLVL.

The genes are TRBV5-1 and TRBJ1-1; TCRdb's assignment of TRBD1 cannot be checked, as there is no DNA. The CDR3 loop spans 18 amino acids. Germline assignment: CDR1 SGHRS and CDR2 YFSETQ. Here the CDR3 reads CASSFFGGTGDPNTEAFF.

The gene calls are TRBV7-9 and TRBJ2-4; TCRdb proposes TRBD1, but this gene call is untestable without DNA. CDR3 length: 21 residues. CDR1 is SEHNR, CDR2 FQNEAQ, per germline (reference sequence). The CDR3 here is CASSYPRQPDPGQLSSNIQYF.

The V and J genes are TRBV23-1 and TRBJ2-2; no DNA is available, so the TRBD1 call from TCRdb remains unchecked. TRBV23-1 is designated an ORF whose function remains uncertain. This CDR3 has 19 amino acids. The CDR3 sequence is CASSQPNLTATMNTGELFF.

The chain employs TRBV4-3 and TRBJ2-2; TCRdb names TRBD1, which stays unverified in the absence of DNA. The CDR3 consists of 17 residues. Germline loops: CDR1 LGHNA, CDR2 YSLEER. The CDR3: CASSQEGDRAHPGELFF.

The chain recombines TRBV5-6 with TRBJ2-1; lacking DNA, the TRBD1 call made by TCRdb goes unchecked. Germline V CDR1 and CDR2: SGHDT, YYEEEE. The CDR3 is 17 residues long. CDR3 sequence: CASSLTPEVRGHNEQFF.

V is TRBV29-1 and J is TRBJ2-7; no DNA is available, so the TRBD1 call from TCRdb remains unchecked. The CDR3 contains 14 residues. The germline V gene encodes CDR1 SQVTM and CDR2 ANQGSEA. The CDR3 sequence: CSVVGGGHSYEQHF.

This sequence joins TRBV7-9 and TRBJ2-7. The CDR3 contains 14 residues. Germline CDR1 reads SEHNR; CDR2 reads FQNEAQ (reference sequence). CDR3: CASSLMDGPYEQYF.

The V gene is TRBV7-9, the J gene TRBJ2-7. The germline CDR1 and CDR2 sequences are SEHNR and FQNEAQ (reference sequence). The CDR3 covers 13 residues. CDR3 amino acids: CASSSLMNYEQYF.

The rearrangement uses TRBV28 and TRBJ2-2; TCRdb proposes TRBD1, but this gene call is untestable without DNA. CDR3 length: 15 residues. CDR1 is MDHEN and CDR2 is SYDVKM in the germline V gene. CDR3 protein: CASSSKGGSTGELFF.

The V call is TRBV4-3, the J call TRBJ1-1. Per the germline V gene, CDR1 is LGHNA and CDR2 is YSLEER. The CDR3 contains 15 residues. CDR3: CASSQDSGGNTEAFF.

This chain connects TRBV10-2 to TRBJ2-7; the D gene TCRdb calls, TRBD1, cannot be checked with no DNA. In germline, CDR1 is WSHSY, CDR2 SAAADI. This CDR3 is built from 14 residues. The CDR3: CASSEGGAYYEQYF.

J is TRBJ2-4 and V is TRBV6-6. Germline V gives CDR1 MNHNY, CDR2 SVGAGI (reference sequence). The CDR3 contains 16 residues. CDR3 region: CASSYSTQLAKNIQYF.

This chain links TRBV19 with TRBJ2-1; lacking DNA, the TRBD1 call made by TCRdb goes unchecked. The length of the CDR3 is 15 residues. Germline V gives CDR1 LNHDA, CDR2 SQIVND (reference sequence). The CDR3: CASSIEDRAPHEQFF.

This CDR3 reads CASSTHRGPRFGEQYF. This rearrangement joins TRBV6-2 or TRBV6-3 to TRBJ2-7; TCRdb proposes TRBD2, but this gene call is untestable without DNA. Germline CDR1 MNHEY, CDR2 SVGEGT. CDR3 size: 16 residues.